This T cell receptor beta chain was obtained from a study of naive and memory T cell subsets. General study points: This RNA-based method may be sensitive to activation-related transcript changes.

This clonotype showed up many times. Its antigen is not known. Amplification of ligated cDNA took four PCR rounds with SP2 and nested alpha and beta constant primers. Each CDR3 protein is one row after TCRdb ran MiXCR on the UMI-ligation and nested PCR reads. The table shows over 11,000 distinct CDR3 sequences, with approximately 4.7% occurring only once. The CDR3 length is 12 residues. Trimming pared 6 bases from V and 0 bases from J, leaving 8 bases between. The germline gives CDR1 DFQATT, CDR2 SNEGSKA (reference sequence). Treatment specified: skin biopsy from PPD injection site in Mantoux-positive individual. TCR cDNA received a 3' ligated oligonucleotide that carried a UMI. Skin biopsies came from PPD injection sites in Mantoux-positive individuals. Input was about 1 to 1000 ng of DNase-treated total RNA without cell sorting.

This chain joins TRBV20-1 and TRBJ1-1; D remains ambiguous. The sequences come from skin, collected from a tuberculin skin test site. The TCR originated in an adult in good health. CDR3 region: CSAETMNTEAFF. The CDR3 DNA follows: TGCAGTGCGGAAACGATGAACACTGAAGCTTTCTTT.